This TCR beta chain was observed in a study of T cell responses to AZD1222 COVID-19 vaccine. Study outcomes and limitations: Reportedly, nearly half of unique spike TCRs recognized epitopes outside B.1.351/B.1.1.7 mutations. Regions 160-218 and 743-854 held dominance among vaccine-associated CD4 TCRs, which spanned spike.

Germline V gene sequence: CDR1 MNHEY, CDR2 SVGEGT. The CDR3 spans 14 residues. The V gene lost 4 bases and the J gene lost 2 bases, with 11 bases spanning the gap. Of note for this clone: The target antigen is unknown.

Here immunoSEQ multiplex PCR was the method, and the copy in TCRdb shows in-frame clones only, minus some. The sample records over 45,000 clones, around three quarters being singletons. This rearrangement joins TRBV6-2 or TRBV6-3 to TRBJ1-2, with TRBD1 as a possible D gene (6 bases). The sequence was collected from an adult in good health. Sequenced material: peripheral blood, taken on day 0 of AZD1222 vaccination. The CDR3 here is CASSSDRSNYGYTF. CDR3 nucleotides: TGTGCCAGCAGTTCCGACAGGTCCAACTATGGCTACACCTTC.